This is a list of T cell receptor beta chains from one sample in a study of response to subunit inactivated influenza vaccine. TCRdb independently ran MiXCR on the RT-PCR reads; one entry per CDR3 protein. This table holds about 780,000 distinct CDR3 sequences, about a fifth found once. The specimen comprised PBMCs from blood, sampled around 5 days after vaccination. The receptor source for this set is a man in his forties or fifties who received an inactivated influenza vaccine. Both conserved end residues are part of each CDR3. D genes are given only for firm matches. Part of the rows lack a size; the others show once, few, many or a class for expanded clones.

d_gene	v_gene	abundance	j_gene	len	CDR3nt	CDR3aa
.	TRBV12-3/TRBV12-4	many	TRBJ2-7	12	TGTGCCAGCAGTTTTGGGGGGATCGAGCAGTACTTC	CASSFGGIEQYF
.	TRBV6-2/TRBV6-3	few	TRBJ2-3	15	TGTGCCAGCAGAGAAAGGGGGGCCAGCACAGATACGCAGTATTTT	CASRERGASTDTQYF
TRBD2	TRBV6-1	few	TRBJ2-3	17	TGTGCCAGCAGTGACAGAAAGCGGGGGGGGAGCACAGATACGCAGTATTTT	CASSDRKRGGSTDTQYF
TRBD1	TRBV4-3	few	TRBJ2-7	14	TGCGCCAGCAGCCCACCCGGGACAGCTACGAAGCAGTACTTC	CASSPPGTATKQYF
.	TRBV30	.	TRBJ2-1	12	TGTGCCTGGAGTGTAACGGGGGATGAGCAGTTCTTC	CAWSVTGDEQFF
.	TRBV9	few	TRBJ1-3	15	TGTGCCAGCAGCCGGGAGGGGCCCTCTGGAAACACCATATATTTT	CASSREGPSGNTIYF
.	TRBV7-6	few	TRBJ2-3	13	TGTGCCAGCAGCTCCCCCATGGAAGATACGCAGTATTTT	CASSSPMEDTQYF
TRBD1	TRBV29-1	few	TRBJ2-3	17	TGCAGCGTTGAAGGAAGGGACCGGGACAGCAACGCAGATACGCAGTATTTT	CSVEGRDRDSNADTQYF
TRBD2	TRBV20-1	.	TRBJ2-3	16	TGCAGTGCTGGCGGACTAGCGGGAGTTGGCACAGATACGCAGTATTTT	CSAGGLAGVGTDTQYF
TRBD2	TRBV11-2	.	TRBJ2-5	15	TGTGCCAGCACCGACACCGGGACTAGCGGGGAGACCCAGTACTTC	CASTDTGTSGETQYF
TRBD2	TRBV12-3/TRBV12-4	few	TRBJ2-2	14	TGTGCCAGCAGGGGACTAGCGTACACCGGGGAGCTGTTTTTT	CASRGLAYTGELFF
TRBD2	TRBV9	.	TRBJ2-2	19	TGTGCCAGCAGCTTTCGACCGGGAGGACCTATAGCGAACACCGGGGAGCTGTTTTTT	CASSFRPGGPIANTGELFF
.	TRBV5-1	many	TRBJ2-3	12	TGCGCCAGCAGCTTGTTCGGAGATACGCAGTATTTT	CASSLFGDTQYF
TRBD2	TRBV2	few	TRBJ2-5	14	TGTGCCAGCAGAGGACTAGCGGGAACTGAGACCCAGTACTTC	CASRGLAGTETQYF
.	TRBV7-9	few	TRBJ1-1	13	TGTGCCAGCAGCTTAGACCACAAGGTCGAAGCTTTCTTT	CASSLDHKVEAFF
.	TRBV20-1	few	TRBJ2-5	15	TGCAGTGCTAGAGATTCTCAGGGGCCCCAAGAGACCCAGTACTTC	CSARDSQGPQETQYF
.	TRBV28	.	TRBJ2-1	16	TGTGCCAGCAGTTTACCCCGCCTAAGCTCCTACAATGAGCAGTTCTTC	CASSLPRLSSYNEQFF
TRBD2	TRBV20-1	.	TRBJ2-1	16	TGCAGTGCGATTGGGACTAGCGGGAGAACGAGGAATGAGCAGTTCTTC	CSAIGTSGRTRNEQFF
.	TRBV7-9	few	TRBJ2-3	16	TGTGCCAGCAGCTCCCATGTGGGGGGGCCAGGGGATACGCAGTATTTT	CASSSHVGGPGDTQYF
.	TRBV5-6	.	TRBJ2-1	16	TGTGCCAGCAGCTCCCAAGCAACAGGGTGGTACAATGAGCAGTTCTTC	CASSSQATGWYNEQFF
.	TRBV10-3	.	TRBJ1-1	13	TGTGCCATCAGGTTAGAGGTCGGTACTGAAGCTTTCTTT	CAIRLEVGTEAFF
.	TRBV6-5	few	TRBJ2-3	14	TGTGCCAGCAGTTACTCGGATTTAGGAGATACGCAGTATTTT	CASSYSDLGDTQYF
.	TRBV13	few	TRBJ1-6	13	TGTGCCAGCAGCTTAGGCGCAGGGCCCTCCCTCCACTTT	CASSLGAGPSLHF
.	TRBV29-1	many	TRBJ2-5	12	TGCAGCGTTAGACCGATCGGAGAGACCCAGTACTTC	CSVRPIGETQYF
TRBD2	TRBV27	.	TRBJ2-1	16	TGTGCCAGCAGTTCCCCGAGCCGAGCGGGAGTTAATGAGCAGTTCTTC	CASSSPSRAGVNEQFF
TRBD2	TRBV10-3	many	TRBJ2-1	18	TGTGCCACCCGCGGACTAGCGGGAGATTTGGGGTCCTACAATGAGCAGTTCTTC	CATRGLAGDLGSYNEQFF
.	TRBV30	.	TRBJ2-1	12	TGTGCCTGGAGTGTAGCAGGCAATGAGCAGTTCTTC	CAWSVAGNEQFF
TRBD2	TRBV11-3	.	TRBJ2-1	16	TGTGCCAGCAGCTTAGTTGGGACTAGCGGGATGGGGGAGCAGTTCTTC	CASSLVGTSGMGEQFF
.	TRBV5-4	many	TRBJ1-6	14	TGTGCCAGCAGCTTTGGCAGGGAGGGGTCACCCCTCCACTTT	CASSFGREGSPLHF
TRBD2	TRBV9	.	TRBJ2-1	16	TGTGCCAGCAGCATCTTGGGGGGGGGTTCCTACAATGAGCAGTTCTTC	CASSILGGGSYNEQFF
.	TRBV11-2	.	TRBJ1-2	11	TGTGCCAGCAGCATAGGGTACGGCTACACCTTC	CASSIGYGYTF
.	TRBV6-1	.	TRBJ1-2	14	TGTGCCAGCAGTCCCGGAGGGGGAATCGGTGGCTACACCTTC	CASSPGGGIGGYTF
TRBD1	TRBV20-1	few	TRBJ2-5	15	TGCAGTGCTAGAGCCTGGGACAGGGGGCAAGAGACCCAGTACTTC	CSARAWDRGQETQYF
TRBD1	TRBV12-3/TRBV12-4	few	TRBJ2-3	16	TGTGCCAGCACCCCCTTCTTGGACAGGGGTTTGGGTTCGCAGTATTTT	CASTPFLDRGLGSQYF
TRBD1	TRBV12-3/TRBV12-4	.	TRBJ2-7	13	TGTGCCAGCACCGAGGGACAGGGAGGGGTGCAGTACTTC	CASTEGQGGVQYF
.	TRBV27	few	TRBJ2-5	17	TGTGCCAGCAGTTTAGAGGGTCCTGGCGGGATGGGGGAGACCCAGTACTTC	CASSLEGPGGMGETQYF
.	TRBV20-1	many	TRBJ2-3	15	TGCAGTGCTAGAGCATTCCGGGGGCTATCAGATACGCAGTATTTT	CSARAFRGLSDTQYF
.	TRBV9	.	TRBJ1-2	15	TGTGCCAGCAGCGTAGAGCCAGGGTCCAGCTATGGCTACACCTTC	CASSVEPGSSYGYTF
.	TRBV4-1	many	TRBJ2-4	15	TGCGCCAGCAGCCAAGATTCGGCGGAGCTAAACATTCAGTACTTC	CASSQDSAELNIQYF
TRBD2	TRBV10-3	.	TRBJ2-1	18	TGTGCCATCAGTCCCGGGACTAGCGGGGGAAAGACCTACAATGAGCAGTTCTTC	CAISPGTSGGKTYNEQFF